These 9 T cell receptor beta chains share one sample of origin, sequenced in a study of T cells in Graves' hyperthyroidism and ophthalmopathy. TCR beta CDR3 regions were amplified from RNA transcripts. With the HTBI primer set, the TCR CDR3 went through a first round of RT-PCR. TCRdb passed the multiplex PCR reads through MiXCR, listing each CDR3 protein once. The sample carries hundreds of thousands of distinct CDR3 sequences, just under 20% recorded once. The sequenced sample was blood. The receptor source for this set is a man in his forties or fifties with Graves' ophthalmopathy.

This sequence joins TRBV12-3 or TRBV12-4 and TRBJ2-1; 7 bases match TRBD1. The trim removed 5 bases at V and 8 bases at J, leaving 9 bases unmatched. The CDR3 has 14 amino acids. CDR3 in amino acids: CASSASTGSDEQFF. CDR3 nucleotide sequence: TGTGCCAGCAGTGCCTCGACAGGGAGCGATGAGCAGTTCTTC.

V gene TRBV12-3 or TRBV12-4 combines with J gene TRBJ1-5, with 7 positions matching TRBD1. CDR3 size: 16 residues. Unmatched junction bases numbered 9, after V lost 6 bases and J lost 1 base. CDR3 sequence (DNA): TGTGCCAGCAGAACACAGGGGAAACCCAGCAATCAGCCCCAGCATTTT. Amino acids: CASRTQGKPSNQPQHF.

This clonotype came up many times. V usage is TRBV28 and J usage is TRBJ2-7, with a tentative D call TRBD1 (5 bases). This CDR3 comprises 14 residues. Germline lookup yields CDR1 MDHEN and CDR2 SYDVKM. V gave up 1 base and J gave up 3 bases, with 10 bases separating them. The CDR3 nucleotides read TGTGCCAGCAGTTTATCCCCCCAGGGCTACGAGCAGTACTTC. It specifies CASSLSPQGYEQYF.

This clonotype was seen a few times. The chain carries TRBV29-1 and TRBJ1-2; 7 bases fit TRBD1. Trimming took 3 bases from V and 4 from J; bases not matched to a gene: 17. In germline, CDR1 is SQVTM, CDR2 ANQGSEA. This CDR3 has 17 amino acids. This chain's CDR3 is CSVEGSLKTGPTYGYTF. CDR3 DNA: TGCAGCGTTGAGGGGAGCTTGAAGACAGGGCCCACCTATGGCTACACCTTC.

Only a few counts were recorded for this clonotype. The genes are TRBV7-2 and TRBJ2-1, with unresolved D. Trimming stripped 1 base from V and 9 bases from J, with 13 bases between. The CDR3 length is 14 residues. CDR1 and CDR2 (germline): SGHTA, FQGNSA. CDR3 in amino acids: CASSLVSRTPEQFF. As DNA, the CDR3 is TGTGCCAGCAGCTTAGTGTCTCGAACACCTGAGCAGTTCTTC.

The genes are TRBV20-1 and TRBJ2-7; 8 nucleotides align to TRBD2. Germline V CDR1 and CDR2: DFQATT, SNEGSKA (reference sequence). The CDR3 extends over 14 amino acids. The V segment lost 3 bases and the J segment 4 bases; nucleotides outside the gene matches: 8. DNA for the CDR3: TGCAGTGCTAGCGGGAGGGCCGCGTCGTACGAGCAGTACTTC. Its protein is CSASGRAASYEQYF.

This clonotype was seen a handful of times. This rearrangement joins TRBV28 to TRBJ1-4; D might be TRBD1 (6 bases). Trimming pared 5 bases from V and 7 bases from J, leaving 14 bases between. The CDR3 runs 14 residues. Germline V gene lookup returns CDR1 MDHEN and CDR2 SYDVKM. The CDR3 sequence: CASSLRGRVEKLFF. CDR3 DNA: TGTGCCAGCAGTCTCAGGGGTAGGGTTGAAAAACTGTTTTTT.

In its sample, this clonotype was seen a few times. The rearrangement joins TRBV2 to TRBJ1-6, with 8 bases that match TRBD1. With 8 bases clipped from V and 9 bases from J, the junction kept 12 bases outside the gene matches. CDR3 size: 15 residues. Germline CDR1 reads SNHLY; CDR2 reads FYNNEI. The CDR3: CASGATQGGGSPLHF. CDR3 coding DNA: TGTGCCAGCGGAGCTACACAGGGGGGAGGTTCACCCCTCCACTTT.

This clonotype was detected a few times. The chain links TRBV27 to TRBJ2-1; D remains unclear. Per the germline V gene, CDR1 is MNHEY and CDR2 is SMNVEV (reference sequence). V lost 6 bases and J 5 bases, leaving 8 bases between the germline ends. The CDR3 is made up of 12 amino acids. The CDR3 DNA is TGTGCCAGCAGCTTTACCCACAATGAGCAGTTCTTC. Translated: CASSFTHNEQFF.